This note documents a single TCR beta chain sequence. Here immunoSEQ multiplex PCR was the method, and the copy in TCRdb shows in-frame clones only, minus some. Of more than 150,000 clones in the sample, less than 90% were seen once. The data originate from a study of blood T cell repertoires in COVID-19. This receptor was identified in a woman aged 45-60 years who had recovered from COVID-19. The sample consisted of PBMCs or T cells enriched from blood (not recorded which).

DNA of the CDR3: TGTGCCAGCAGGAAGGGGGGAGGGGACACCGGGGAGCTGTTTTTT. This codes for CASRKGGGDTGELFF. The V and J genes are TRBV28 and TRBJ2-2, with a weak D call TRBD2 (7 bases). The CDR3 has 15 residues. Germline V CDR1 and CDR2: MDHEN, SYDVKM. Trimming cost V 6 bases and J 3 bases, with 14 bases left between them.